These T cell receptor beta chains were read from a single sample in a study of cytomegalovirus exposure and HLA in healthy donors. Produced via immunoSEQ multiplex PCR; TCRdb's table is partial and in-frame only. The table has 150,000 to 200,000 clones, around 75% seen once. The sequenced sample was PBMCs. Every receptor here comes from a woman in her 30s in good health and CMV-seropositive. CDR3s include the opening cysteine and the closing phenylalanine or tryptophan.

v_gene | CDR3aa
TRBV6-4 | CASSDPEGLPTDAETQYF
TRBV7-9 | CASRGTGNTIYF
TRBV7-8 | CASSLTGIYSNQPQHF
TRBV5-1 | CASSLVFRDGYTF
TRBV15 | CATSRVVQTGRDEQFF
TRBV6-6 | CASSYLTGNEAFF
TRBV2 | CASSERGGYGYTF
TRBV7-2 | CASSSLSNTEAFF
TRBV4-3 | CASSQDTGTSRPTGELFF
TRBV2 | CASSEVRAPGNTIYF
TRBV7-2 | CASSFPIDAAEQFF
TRBV6-1 | CASSEIAGGRTDTQYF
TRBV29-1 | CSVFTGLLKLRDTQYF
TRBV7-3 | CASSLMRAGTEQYF
TRBV19 | CASSIVPDRVNTEAFF
TRBV15 | CATSTGYEEPYEQYF
TRBV2 | CASSGGLAGTNTGELFF
TRBV25-1 | CASSEPGRNTIYF
TRBV19 | CASKGELSNQPQHF
TRBV5-4 | CASSLVEVQGYTF
TRBV6-6 | CATLQSEISYNEQFF
TRBV19 | CASSLSAGLSNQPQHF
TRBV5-1 | CASSLVGIETQYF
TRBV13 | CASMPTSGYNEQFF
TRBV5-1 | CASSPRGQGAGNTIYF
TRBV5-6 | CASSLIAGGSETQYF
TRBV2 | CASGRGFNQPQHF
TRBV11-2 | CASSLADRESYEQYF
TRBV30 | CAWYQGGNQPQHF
TRBV27 | CASSRDFGQLYTDTQYF
TRBV15 | CATSAFTTGGAETQYF
TRBV19 | CASSIWSPTSGPAVTYEQYF
TRBV6-5 | CATRRGGPAEQFF
TRBV6-1 | CASRETGGNSPLHF
TRBV4-1 | CASSQGLLWEGGPRYEQFF
TRBV7-2 | CASSLGTSGPPGSDEQFF
TRBV5-1 | CASSSSGTGQYF
TRBV28 | CASSLFRGREETQYF
TRBV7-2 | CASSLNRAGGSTDTQYF
TRBV5-1 | CASSPRTSRSYEQYF
TRBV4-1 | CASSQWREYSNEQFF
TRBV4-2 | CASSQDSGYTF
TRBV4-2 | CASSPDGGSSGNTIYF
TRBV6-5 | CASSYAPRGLSEQFF
TRBV13 | CASSHIDTTNTEAFF
TRBV21-1 | CASSNRDRRDQPQHF